A single sample is the source of the 2 T cell receptor beta chains below, sequenced in a study of T cells in Graves' hyperthyroidism and ophthalmopathy. Amplified regions were TCR beta CDR3 sequences from RNA transcripts. First-round RT-PCR of the TCR CDR3 relied on the HTBI primer set. TCRdb reprocessed the multiplex PCR reads via MiXCR and lists one record per CDR3 protein. The table includes some 570,000 distinct CDR3 sequences, around 14% detected once. Input material: blood. The receptors shown here come from a woman between 18 and 29 years old with Graves' ophthalmopathy.

V usage is TRBV9 and J usage is TRBJ1-6; weak D call: TRBD1 (5 bases). Trimming took 0 bases from V and 8 from J, leaving 12 bases between them. The V gene's germline CDR1 is SGDLS and CDR2 YYNGEE. The CDR3 has 15 residues. CDR3 DNA sequence: TGTGCCAGCAGCGTAGATCTCCAGGGAGATTCACCCCTCCACTTT. Its protein product is CASSVDLQGDSPLHF.

This clonotype has a count of ten or more. The gene calls are TRBV20-1 and TRBJ1-5; the D gene is possibly TRBD1 (5 bases). Trimming stripped 5 bases from V and 0 bases from J, with 14 bases between. The CDR3 consists of 15 residues. Germline lookup yields CDR1 DFQATT and CDR2 SNEGSKA (reference sequence). The CDR3 DNA sequence: TGCAGTGCTTCTAAACAGGTTAATAGCAATCAGCCCCAGCATTTT. Translating it yields CSASKQVNSNQPQHF.